The T cell receptor beta chain described here comes from a study of blood T cell repertoires in COVID-19. Overall study context: Donors in the United States, Italy and Spain gave samples during acute or convalescent COVID-19.

Profiled with immunoSEQ multiplex PCR; TCRdb holds only in-frame clones, not every one. This sample carries 120,000 to 150,000 clones, roughly 88% of them seen once, and the ten largest clones take approximately 1.4%. The TCR comes from a woman aged 60-75 years with acute or convalescent COVID-19. Input material: peripheral blood.

CDR3 in DNA: TGTGCCAGCAGCCTAGTTCCGGGACAGCAAAACACTGAAGCTTTCTTT. As protein: CASSLVPGQQNTEAFF. J is TRBJ1-1 and V is TRBV14, with 7 bases lining up with TRBD1. V lost 4 bases, J lost 2 bases, and 10 bases stayed unmatched. The CDR3 has 16 residues. Germline V lookup: CDR1 SGHDN, CDR2 FVKESK.